The sequence of this T cell receptor beta chain was determined in a study of T cells in Graves' hyperthyroidism and ophthalmopathy. Points from the study as a whole: Blood also held most thyroid clonotypes expanded beyond 0.001. A model using 13 V-J features told ophthalmopathy apart from stable hyperthyroidism.

This clonotype was observed many times. The antigen remains undetermined. TCR beta CDR3 region amplification was performed from RNA transcripts. HTBI primers were used for first-round RT-PCR of the TCR CDR3. TCRdb re-analysed the multiplex PCR reads in MiXCR, keeping a single row per CDR3 protein. Among hundreds of thousands of distinct CDR3 sequences listed, about 14% were seen once. Researchers barred patients who had uncontrolled infection, other autoimmune disease, pregnancy or lactation. On the basis of clinical symptoms, serum thyroxine and TRAb, thyroid ultrasound and orbital computed tomography, diagnoses were made. The source of this sequence is a woman between 40 and 55 years old with Graves' ophthalmopathy. Sequenced: blood.

The CDR3 DNA sequence: TGTGCCAGCAGTTCCCGGGTCTCTGAGAAAGAGCAGTACTTC. Translated, it gives CASSSRVSEKEQYF. V is TRBV27 and J is TRBJ2-7, with D uncertain. The CDR3 spans 14 residues. Germline V gene sequence: CDR1 MNHEY, CDR2 SMNVEV (reference sequence). V was trimmed by 4 bases and J by 7 bases, leaving 17 bases between them.